These 16 T cell receptor beta chains originate from one sample sequenced in a study of human T cells and chemical hapten exposure. Stated time point: patch test 1, 2 weeks after DPC sensitization. Treatment: therapeutic diphenylcyclopropenone sensitization with weekly scalp DPC. TCRdb ran MiXCR on the RACE reads and lists one entry per CDR3 protein. The repertoire holds approximately 80,000 distinct CDR3 sequences, with 7.5% to 9.5% as singletons. Sequencing used whole blood, obtained in connection with sensitization to the hapten diphenylcyclopropenone (DPC). The receptors come from a woman in her twenties or thirties with alopecia areata. Some clones in this sample may be carry-over from other donors' samples.

This clonotype was counted a few times. This chain connects TRBV6-6 to TRBJ1-4; D ambiguous. The CDR3 runs 13 residues. The germline gives CDR1 MNHNY, CDR2 SVGAGI (reference sequence). V lost 8 bases and J lost 2, with 9 bases in between. The CDR3 is CASYAWTNEKLFF. The CDR3, as DNA: TGTGCCAGCTACGCCTGGACTAATGAAAAACTGTTTTTT.

The chain has TRBV5-6 and TRBJ2-3; D unclear. The germline V gene has CDR1 SGHDT and CDR2 YYEEEE. V was shortened by 2 bases and J by 2 bases, with 18 bases between the two germline ends. This CDR3 has 17 amino acids. CDR3: CASSFIRVKTYTDTQYF. The CDR3 nucleotides are TGTGCCAGCAGCTTTATAAGGGTCAAGACCTACACAGATACGCAGTATTTT.

The chain carries TRBV7-9 and TRBJ2-6; D is ambiguous. Germline V gene data show CDR1 as SEHNR and CDR2 as FQNEAQ (reference sequence). V was trimmed by 1 base and J by 0 bases, leaving 10 bases between them. The CDR3 runs 17 residues. CDR3 in amino acids: CASSLDARHSGANVLTF. The DNA of the CDR3 is TGTGCCAGCAGCTTAGATGCACGGCACTCTGGGGCCAACGTCCTGACTTTC. Using reference TRBV7-9 and TRBJ2-6 for the parts outside the CDR3, the full variable domain is DTGVSQNPRHKITKRGQNVTFRCDPISEHNRLYWYRQTLGQGPEFLTYFQNEAQLEKSRLLSDRFSAERPKGSFSTLEIQRTEQGDSAMYLCASSLDARHSGANVLTFGAGSRLTVL.

The J gene is TRBJ2-6, the V gene TRBV27, with TRBD2 matching 8 bases. V trimming: 5 bases; J trimming: 2 bases; junction bases outside the gene matches: 8. CDR1 is MNHEY and CDR2 is SMNVEV in the germline V gene (reference sequence). The CDR3 spans 17 residues. The CDR3 protein is CASSEAGGAPGANVLTF. The CDR3 nucleotides read TGTGCCAGCAGTGAGGCCGGGGGGGCACCTGGGGCCAACGTCCTGACTTTC.

Only a few counts were recorded for this clonotype. This chain joins TRBV9 and TRBJ2-1, with no clear D. The V gene's germline CDR1 is SGDLS and CDR2 YYNGEE. The ends were cut back, 2 bases at V and 2 bases at J, with 14 bases in the middle. The CDR3 is 16 residues long. The CDR3 here is CASSVADTTPYNEQFF. In DNA form, the CDR3 reads TGTGCCAGCAGCGTCGCAGACACTACTCCCTACAATGAGCAGTTCTTC. The variable domain in full, with the rest retrieved from reference TRBV9 and TRBJ2-1, is DSGVTQTPKHLITATGQRVTLRCSPRSGDLSVYWYQQSLDQGLQFLIQYYNGEERAKGNILERFSAQQFPDLHSELNLSSLELGDSALYFCASSVADTTPYNEQFFGPGTRLTVL.

This clonotype was found many times. The V and J genes are TRBV12-3 or TRBV12-4 and TRBJ2-1; maybe TRBD2 (5 bases). The CDR3 covers 16 residues. V gave up 5 bases and J gave up 0 bases, with 14 bases separating them. The CDR3 loop is CASSLWTPSSYNEQFF. The CDR3 region has the DNA TGTGCCAGCAGTCTTTGGACTCCGAGCTCCTACAATGAGCAGTTCTTC.

Only a few counts were recorded for this clonotype. CDR3 region: CASSPTYGNGYEQYF. The CDR3 coding sequence is TGTGCCAGCAGTCCAACGTACGGCAACGGGTACGAGCAGTACTTC. The V gene is TRBV27, the J gene TRBJ2-7; D gene ambiguous. Germline V gene lookup returns CDR1 MNHEY and CDR2 SMNVEV (reference sequence). The CDR3 spans 15 residues. V shed 5 bases and J shed 4 bases, with 18 bases lying between them.

The sample holds many counts of this clonotype. The rearrangement links TRBV2 to TRBJ1-2; perhaps TRBD1 as D (5 bases). CDR1 is SNHLY and CDR2 is FYNNEI in the germline V gene. V was cut by 3 bases and J by 7 bases, with 18 bases left in between. CDR3 length equals 15 residues. CDR3 bases: TGTGCCAGCAGTGAGGTGCAGGGCTCGGGTTCTGGCTACACCTTC. Protein product: CASSEVQGSGSGYTF.

This clonotype was recorded a few times. This may be a read error: a much more frequent sequence differs by one nucleotide. This chain joins TRBV2 and TRBJ2-3, with unresolved D. CDR1 and CDR2 from the germline V gene are SNHLY and FYNNEI. V was shortened by 4 bases and J by 1 base, with 15 bases between the two germline ends. This CDR3 has 16 residues. CDR3 in amino acids: CASSGSWAPGTDTQYF. For the CDR3, the DNA is TGTGCCAGCAGTGGGTCTTGGGCCCCAGGCACAGATACGCAGTATTTT.

There are many counts of this clonotype. The gene calls are TRBV5-1 and TRBJ2-5; 7 nucleotides line up with TRBD1. V trimming: 2 bases; J trimming: 3 bases; junction bases outside the gene matches: 1. Germline-derived CDR1 and CDR2 are SGHRS and YFSETQ. This CDR3 has 13 residues. The DNA for the CDR3 is TGCGCCAGCAGCTTCGACAGGGAAGAGACCCAGTACTTC. As protein: CASSFDREETQYF.

This clonotype was detected only a few times. The chain is built from TRBV18 and TRBJ2-7; 7 bases are a match to TRBD1. This CDR3 spans 16 amino acids. Germline assignment: CDR1 KGHSH and CDR2 LQKENI. The V gene end was trimmed by 3 bases and the J gene end by 3 bases; junction bases not matched to a gene: 11. As DNA, the CDR3 is TGTGCCAGCTCACCGACAGGGCCCCAAAGACTCTACGAGCAGTACTTC. Amino acids: CASSPTGPQRLYEQYF.

This clonotype occurred once. The chain joins TRBV30 to TRBJ1-1, with a possible D match to TRBD1 (5 bases). V was clipped by 8 bases and J by 3 bases, with 19 bases between them. The CDR3 consists of 14 residues. CDR1 GTSNPN and CDR2 SVGIG come from the germline V gene (reference sequence). The chain's CDR3 is CAVTVGGVDTEAFF. As DNA, the CDR3 is TGTGCCGTGACGGTGGGGGGGGTGGACACTGAAGCTTTCTTT. The entire variable domain, with the rest obtained from reference TRBV30 and TRBJ1-1, is as follows: SQTIHQWPATLVQPVGSPLSLECTVEGTSNPNLYWYRQAAGRGLQLLFYSVGIGQISSEVPQNLSASRPQDRQFILSSKKLLLSDSGFYLCAVTVGGVDTEAFFGQGTRLTVV.

This chain joins TRBV2 and TRBJ2-2, with D possibly TRBD2 on 5 matching bases. V was pared by 7 bases and J by 2 bases, with 11 bases between. The germline V gene has CDR1 SNHLY and CDR2 FYNNEI. The CDR3 contains 14 residues. CDR3 sequence: CASNVRENTGELFF. The CDR3 DNA reads TGTGCCAGCAACGTCCGGGAAAACACCGGGGAGCTGTTTTTT. Supplemented by reference TRBV2 and TRBJ2-2, the full variable domain reads EPEVTQTPSHQVTQMGQEVILRCVPISNHLYFYWYRQILGQKVEFLVSFYNNEISEKSEIFDDQFSVERPDGSNFTLKIRSTKLEDSAMYFCASNVRENTGELFFGEGSRLTVL.

This clonotype was observed many times. V gene TRBV7-6 combines with J gene TRBJ1-2; D may be TRBD1 (5 bases). CDR1 and CDR2 from the germline V gene are SGHVS and FNYEAQ. V was shortened by 5 bases and J by 4 bases, with 8 bases between the two germline ends. The CDR3 covers 12 residues. DNA of the CDR3: TGTGCCAGCAGCCCAGGGACCTATGGCTACACCTTC. Translated: CASSPGTYGYTF.

V is TRBV6-2 or TRBV6-3 and J is TRBJ1-5, with TRBD1 identical over 7 bases. V was clipped by 6 bases and J by 1 base; unmatched bases: 3. This CDR3 has 14 amino acids. In germline, CDR1 is MNHEY, CDR2 SVGEGT. The CDR3 DNA reads as TGTGCCAGCAGAACGGGACAGAGCAATCAGCCCCAGCATTTT. Translated, it gives CASRTGQSNQPQHF.

A word on this clonotype: This sequence may be a read error, since a much larger clone differs from it by one base. This chain uses TRBV2 with TRBJ2-3; TRBD2 is a possible D gene (6 bases). The V end was cut by 6 bases, the J end by 1 base, with 20 bases between. The CDR3 runs to 17 residues. Germline V gene lookup returns CDR1 SNHLY and CDR2 FYNNEI. CDR3 bases: TGTGCCAGCAGGAAAACCGTCGGGTGGGGGGGCACAGATACGCAGTATTTT. This sequence encodes CASRKTVGWGGTDTQYF.